This TCR beta chain derives from a study of blood T cell repertoires in COVID-19 (TCRdb year 2020). Study-wide context: Samples covering the acute and convalescent phases of COVID-19 were provided by collaborators in the United States, Italy and Spain. The prospective study material was composed of cDNA or gDNA derived from T cells, B-cell-depleted T cells, or PBMCs. Subjects who had been exposed to COVID-19, were actively infected with it, or had recovered from it provided the deeply sampled blood TCRbeta repertoires that made up the dataset. A freely available public database, intended as a resource for researchers studying the immune response to SARS-CoV-2, is where the repertoires were released. The samples were drawn from two sources: the first 160 participants of the ongoing ImmuneRACE study, and about 1,300 subjects contributed by 6 global collaborators. A de-identified subject ID, COVID-19 status, age in years and sex were almost always included in the sample metadata. HLA class I and class II types, where available, came from metadata supplied by the sample provider rather than from assay-based typing.

Turning to this clone: The antigen it recognizes is unknown. Nothing much larger sits one base from this clone, and base qualities are not available.

The CDR3 contains 15 residues, cysteine and phenylalanine counted. Only CDR3 DNA is held: 45 bases, read in frame from base 1. The germline V gene gives CDR1 as ENHRY and CDR2 as SYGVKD. The junction shows trimming of 3 bases on V and 5 bases on J, and the gene matches do not reach 8 bases of it. What the authors observed across the whole study: The quantity of clinical and demographic metadata differed by source and by participant and was supplied without curation.

The collaborating institutions used their own protocols to collect whole blood in K2EDTA tubes. For TCRbeta analysis, collaborators shipped samples in one of three forms: frozen whole blood, isolated PBMCs, or DNA extracted from either of those sample types. TCRbeta CDR3 regions were amplified from genomic DNA using the immunoSEQ Assay, a bias-controlled multiplex PCR. As for how the authors treated the data: Within the assay, amplification of reference gene primers was used to estimate how many nucleated cells each sample contained. To quantify the absolute abundance of each unique TCRbeta CDR3 rearrangement, sequence reads were collapsed and filtered. Productive Simpson clonality was computed per sample as the square root of Simpson's diversity index over productive rearrangements. TCRdb carries this immuneACCESS record with in-frame sequences only. Its versions omit some clonotypes, under half of them owing to an unresolved V gene in the studies checked, with the rest unexplained. That table gives V, J and clone size, and the DNA gave D and trimming. Here the sample has approximately 240,000 clones; about 80% occur a single time. The biggest ten clones account for 4.5% to 6% of the sample.

The clonotype originates from a woman older than 75 with active or convalescent COVID-19. This receptor chain uses TRBV10-3 and TRBJ1-1; TRBD1 matches 8 bases in the middle. Source material: peripheral blood. This receptor has the CDR3 CAISEYGQGWTEAFF. The DNA is as follows: TGTGCCATCAGTGAATACGGACAGGGATGGACTGAAGCTTTCTTT.